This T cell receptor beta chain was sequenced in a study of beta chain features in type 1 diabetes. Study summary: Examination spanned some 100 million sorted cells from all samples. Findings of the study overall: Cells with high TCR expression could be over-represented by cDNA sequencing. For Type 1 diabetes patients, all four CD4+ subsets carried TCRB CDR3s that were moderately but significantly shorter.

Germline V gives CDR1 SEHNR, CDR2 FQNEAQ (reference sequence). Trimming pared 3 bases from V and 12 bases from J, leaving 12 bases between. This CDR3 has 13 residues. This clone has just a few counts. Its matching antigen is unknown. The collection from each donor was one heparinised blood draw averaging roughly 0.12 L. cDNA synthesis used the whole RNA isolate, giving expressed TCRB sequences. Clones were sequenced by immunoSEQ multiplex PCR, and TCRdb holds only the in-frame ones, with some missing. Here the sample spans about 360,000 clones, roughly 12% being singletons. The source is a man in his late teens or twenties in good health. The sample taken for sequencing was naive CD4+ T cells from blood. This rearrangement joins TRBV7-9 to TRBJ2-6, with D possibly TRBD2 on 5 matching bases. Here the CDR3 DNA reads TGTGCCAGCAGCTTTCGGGAAAGAGTCGTCCTGACTTTC. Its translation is CASSFRERVVLTF.